The present entry profiles one TCR beta chain with its context. This sample was included in a study of blood T cell repertoires in COVID-19. The table came from immunoSEQ multiplex PCR; TCRdb's copy has only in-frame clones and leaves some out. This table holds 250,000 or so clones, about 85% found once. There are 15 residues in the CDR3. Germline V gene lookup returns CDR1 LNHDA and CDR2 SQIVND (reference sequence). Trimming cost V 1 base and J 5 bases, with 14 bases left between them. The study recruited people aged 18 to 89 years across around 24 US areas. Participant-reported clinical history was the basis for cohort assignment.

This chain joins TRBV19 and TRBJ1-1; D might be TRBD1 (6 bases). The source is a woman aged 45-60 years who had been exposed to COVID-19. Sequenced input: PBMCs or T cells enriched from blood (not recorded which). The CDR3, as DNA: TGTGCCAGTAGTATAGTTGGACAGATGGGGACTGAAGCTTTCTTT. The encoded protein is CASSIVGQMGTEAFF. The full variable domain, with the rest looked up from reference TRBV19 and TRBJ1-1, is DGGITQSPKYLFRKEGQNVTLSCEQNLNHDAMYWYRQDPGQGLRLIYYSQIVNDFQKGDIAEGYSVSREKKESFPLTVTSAQKNPTAFYLCASSIVGQMGTEAFFGQGTRLTVV.